The T cell receptor (beta chain) under discussion was sequenced for a study of tumour-infiltrating T cells in Burkitt lymphoma. Study details: Productive clonality predicted overall and progression-free survival.

The repertoire was sequenced with immunoSEQ multiplex PCR; TCRdb's copy has only in-frame clones and lacks some. This sample has 5,600 or so clones, with about 17% found just once. Sample: tumor tissue. This clonotype was sampled from a human donor with diffuse large B-cell lymphoma.

The DNA for the CDR3 is TGTGCCAGCTCCCCGACAGGGGCGAACGAGCAGTTCTTC. Translating gives CASSPTGANEQFF. V gene TRBV18 combines with J gene TRBJ2-1; 8 bases map to TRBD1. Germline loops: CDR1 KGHSH, CDR2 LQKENI. With V trimmed by 6 bases and J by 10 bases, 8 bases remained unmatched. The CDR3 is made up of 13 amino acids.